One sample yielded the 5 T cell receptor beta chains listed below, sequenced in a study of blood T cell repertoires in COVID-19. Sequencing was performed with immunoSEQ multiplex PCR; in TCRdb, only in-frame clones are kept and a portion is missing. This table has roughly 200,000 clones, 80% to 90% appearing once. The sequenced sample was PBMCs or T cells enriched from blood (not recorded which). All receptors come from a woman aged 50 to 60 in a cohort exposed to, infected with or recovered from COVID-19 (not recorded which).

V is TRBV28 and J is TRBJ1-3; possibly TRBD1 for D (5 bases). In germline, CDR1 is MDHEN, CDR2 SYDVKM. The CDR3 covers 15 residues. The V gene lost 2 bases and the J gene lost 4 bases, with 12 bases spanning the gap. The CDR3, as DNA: TGTGCCAGCAGTTTAGCAGGGATTCAAGGAAACACCATATATTTT. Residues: CASSLAGIQGNTIYF. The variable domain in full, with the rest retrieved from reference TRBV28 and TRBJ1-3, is DVKVTQSSRYLVKRTGEKVFLECVQDMDHENMFWYRQDPGLGLRLIYFSYDVKMKEKGDIPEGYSVSREKKERFSLILESASTNQTSMYLCASSLAGIQGNTIYFGEGSWLTVV.

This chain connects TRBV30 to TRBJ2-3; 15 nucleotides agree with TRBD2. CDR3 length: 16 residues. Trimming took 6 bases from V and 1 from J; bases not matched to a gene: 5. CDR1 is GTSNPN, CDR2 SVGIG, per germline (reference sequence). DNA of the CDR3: TGTGCCTGTCCCTGGACTAGCGGGGGGGGCACAGATACGCAGTATTTT. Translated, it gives CACPWTSGGGTDTQYF.

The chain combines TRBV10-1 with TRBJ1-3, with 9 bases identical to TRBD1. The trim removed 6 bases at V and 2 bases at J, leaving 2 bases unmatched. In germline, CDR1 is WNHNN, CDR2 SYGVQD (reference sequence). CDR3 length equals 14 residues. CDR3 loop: CASSRDRAGNTIYF. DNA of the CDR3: TGCGCCAGCAGCCGGGACAGGGCTGGAAACACCATATATTTT.

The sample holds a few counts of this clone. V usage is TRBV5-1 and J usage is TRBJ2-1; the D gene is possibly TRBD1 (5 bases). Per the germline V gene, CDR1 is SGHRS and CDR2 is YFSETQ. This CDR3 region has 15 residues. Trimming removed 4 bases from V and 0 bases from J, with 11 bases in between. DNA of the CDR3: TGCGCCAGCAGCATACAGGAGCACTCCTACAATGAGCAGTTCTTC. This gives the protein CASSIQEHSYNEQFF.

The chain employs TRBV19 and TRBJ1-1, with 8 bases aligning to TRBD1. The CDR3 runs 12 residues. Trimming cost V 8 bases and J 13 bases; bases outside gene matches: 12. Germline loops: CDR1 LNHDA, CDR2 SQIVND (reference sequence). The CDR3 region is CASGPQGAYVFF. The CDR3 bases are TGTGCCAGTGGACCTCAGGGGGCGTACGTTTTCTTT.